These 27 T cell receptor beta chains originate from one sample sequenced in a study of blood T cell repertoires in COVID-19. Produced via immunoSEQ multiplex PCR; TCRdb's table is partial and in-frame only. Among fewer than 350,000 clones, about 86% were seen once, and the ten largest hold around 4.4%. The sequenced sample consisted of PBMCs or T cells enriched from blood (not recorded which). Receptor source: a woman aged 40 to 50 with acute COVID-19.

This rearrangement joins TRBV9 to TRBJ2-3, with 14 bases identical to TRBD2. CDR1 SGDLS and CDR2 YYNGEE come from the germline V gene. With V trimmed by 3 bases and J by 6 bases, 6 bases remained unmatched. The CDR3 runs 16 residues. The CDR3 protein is CASSEAGLAGVDTQYF. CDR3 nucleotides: TGTGCCAGCAGCGAGGCGGGACTAGCGGGAGTCGATACGCAGTATTTT. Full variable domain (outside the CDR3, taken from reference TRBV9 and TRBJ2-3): DSGVTQTPKHLITATGQRVTLRCSPRSGDLSVYWYQQSLDQGLQFLIQYYNGEERAKGNILERFSAQQFPDLHSELNLSSLELGDSALYFCASSEAGLAGVDTQYFGPGTRLTVL.

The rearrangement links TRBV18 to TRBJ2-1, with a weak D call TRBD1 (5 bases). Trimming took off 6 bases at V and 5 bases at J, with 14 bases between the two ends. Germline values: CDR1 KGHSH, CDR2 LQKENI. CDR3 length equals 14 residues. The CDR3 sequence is CASSLSDSHNEQFF. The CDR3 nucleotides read TGTGCCAGCTCCCTGTCTGACAGCCACAATGAGCAGTTCTTC.

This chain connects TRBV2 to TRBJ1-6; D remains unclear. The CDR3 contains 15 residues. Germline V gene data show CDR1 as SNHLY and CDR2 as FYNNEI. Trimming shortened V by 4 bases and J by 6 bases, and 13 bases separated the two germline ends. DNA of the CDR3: TGTGCCAGCAGTGGACAATTACTCTCTAATTCACCCCTCCACTTT. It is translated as CASSGQLLSNSPLHF.

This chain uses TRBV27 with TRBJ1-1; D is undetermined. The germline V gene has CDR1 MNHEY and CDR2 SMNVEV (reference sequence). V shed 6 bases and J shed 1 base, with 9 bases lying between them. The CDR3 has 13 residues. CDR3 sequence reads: CASRINGNTEAFF. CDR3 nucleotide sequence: TGTGCCAGCAGAATAAACGGGAACACTGAAGCTTTCTTT.

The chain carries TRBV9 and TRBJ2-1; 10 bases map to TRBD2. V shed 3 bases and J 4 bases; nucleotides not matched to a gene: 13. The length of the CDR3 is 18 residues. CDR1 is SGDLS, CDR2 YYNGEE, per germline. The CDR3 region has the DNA TGTGCCAGCAGCGGAGGTGTAGCGGGAGGAATGTTGTACAATGAGCAGTTCTTC. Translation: CASSGGVAGGMLYNEQFF. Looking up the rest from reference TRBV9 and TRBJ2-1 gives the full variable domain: DSGVTQTPKHLITATGQRVTLRCSPRSGDLSVYWYQQSLDQGLQFLIQYYNGEERAKGNILERFSAQQFPDLHSELNLSSLELGDSALYFCASSGGVAGGMLYNEQFFGPGTRLTVL.

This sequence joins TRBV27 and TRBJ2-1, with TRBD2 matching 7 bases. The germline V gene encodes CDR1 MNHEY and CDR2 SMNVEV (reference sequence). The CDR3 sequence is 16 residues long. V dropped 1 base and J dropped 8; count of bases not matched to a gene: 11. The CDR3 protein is CASSLFPTGLGDEQFF. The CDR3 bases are TGTGCCAGCAGTTTATTTCCCACCGGACTAGGAGATGAGCAGTTCTTC.

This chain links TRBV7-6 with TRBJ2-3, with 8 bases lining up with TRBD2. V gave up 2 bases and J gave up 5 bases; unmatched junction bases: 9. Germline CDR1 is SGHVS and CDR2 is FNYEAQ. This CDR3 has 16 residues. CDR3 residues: CASSLQAGGIQDTQYF. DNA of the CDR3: TGTGCCAGCAGCTTACAGGCGGGAGGAATTCAAGATACGCAGTATTTT.

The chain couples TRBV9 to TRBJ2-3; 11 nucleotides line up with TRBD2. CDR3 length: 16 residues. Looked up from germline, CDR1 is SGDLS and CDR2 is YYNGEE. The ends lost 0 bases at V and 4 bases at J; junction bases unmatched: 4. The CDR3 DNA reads TGTGCCAGCAGCGTAGGCCCTAGCGGGGGGTCAGATACGCAGTATTTT. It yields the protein CASSVGPSGGSDTQYF.

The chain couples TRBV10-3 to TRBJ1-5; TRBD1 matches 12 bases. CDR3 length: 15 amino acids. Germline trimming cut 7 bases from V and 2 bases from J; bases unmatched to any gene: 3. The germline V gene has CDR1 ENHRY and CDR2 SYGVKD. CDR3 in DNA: TGTGCCATCATCGGGACAGGGGGCGGCAATCAGCCCCAGCATTTT. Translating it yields CAIIGTGGGNQPQHF.

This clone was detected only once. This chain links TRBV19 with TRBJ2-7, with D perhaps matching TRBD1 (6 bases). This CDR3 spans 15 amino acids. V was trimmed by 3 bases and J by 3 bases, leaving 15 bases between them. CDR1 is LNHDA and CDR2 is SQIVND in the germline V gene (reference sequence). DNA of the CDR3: TGTGCCAGTAGTATCGGCGAGACAGGCCTCTACGAGCAGTACTTC. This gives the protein CASSIGETGLYEQYF.

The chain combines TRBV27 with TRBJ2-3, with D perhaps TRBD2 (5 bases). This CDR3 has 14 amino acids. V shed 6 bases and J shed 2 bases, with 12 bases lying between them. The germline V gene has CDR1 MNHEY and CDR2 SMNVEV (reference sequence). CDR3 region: CASRATSPTDTQYF. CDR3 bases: TGTGCCAGCAGGGCTACTAGTCCCACAGATACGCAGTATTTT.

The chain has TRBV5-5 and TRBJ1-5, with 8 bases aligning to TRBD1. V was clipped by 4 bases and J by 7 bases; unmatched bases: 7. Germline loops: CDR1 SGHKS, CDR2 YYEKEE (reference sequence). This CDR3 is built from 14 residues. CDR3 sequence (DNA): TGTGCCAGCAGCCGGACAGGGCTTGGGCAGCCCCAGCATTTT. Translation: CASSRTGLGQPQHF.

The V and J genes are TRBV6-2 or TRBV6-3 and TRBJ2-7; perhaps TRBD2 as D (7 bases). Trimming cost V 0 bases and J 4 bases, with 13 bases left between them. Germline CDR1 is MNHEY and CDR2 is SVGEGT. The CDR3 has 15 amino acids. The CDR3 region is CASSYSGGQGYEQYF. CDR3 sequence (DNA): TGTGCCAGCAGTTACTCCGGGGGGCAGGGGTACGAGCAGTACTTC.

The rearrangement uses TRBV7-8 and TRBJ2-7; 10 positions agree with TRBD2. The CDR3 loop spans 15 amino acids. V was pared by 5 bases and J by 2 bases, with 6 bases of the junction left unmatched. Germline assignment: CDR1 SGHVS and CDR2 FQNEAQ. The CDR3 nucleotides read TGTGCCAGCAGCCCGGGACTAGCGAAGACCTACGAGCAGTACTTC. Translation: CASSPGLAKTYEQYF.

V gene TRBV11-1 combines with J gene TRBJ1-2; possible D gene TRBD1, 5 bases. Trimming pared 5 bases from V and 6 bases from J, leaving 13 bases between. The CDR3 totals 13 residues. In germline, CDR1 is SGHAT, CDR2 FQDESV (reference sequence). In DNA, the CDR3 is TGTGCCAGCAGCGCCCGGATAGGGGATGGCTACACCTTC. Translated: CASSARIGDGYTF.

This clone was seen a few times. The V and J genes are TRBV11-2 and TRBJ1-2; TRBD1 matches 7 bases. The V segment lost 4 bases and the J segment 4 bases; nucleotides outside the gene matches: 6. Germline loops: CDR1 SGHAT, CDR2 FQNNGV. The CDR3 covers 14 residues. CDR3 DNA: TGTGCCAGCAGCTACCCGGGACAGATCTATGGCTACACCTTC. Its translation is CASSYPGQIYGYTF.

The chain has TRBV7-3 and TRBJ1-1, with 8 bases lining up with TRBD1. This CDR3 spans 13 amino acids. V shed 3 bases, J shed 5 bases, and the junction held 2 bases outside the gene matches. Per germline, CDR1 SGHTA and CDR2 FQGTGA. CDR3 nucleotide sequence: TGTGCCAGCAGCTTGGACAGGGAGACTGAAGCTTTCTTT. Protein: CASSLDRETEAFF. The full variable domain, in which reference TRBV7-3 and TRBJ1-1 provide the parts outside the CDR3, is GAGVSQTPSNKVTEKGKYVELRCDPISGHTALYWYRQSLGQGPEFLIYFQGTGAADDSGLPNDRFFAVRPEGSVSTLKIQRTERGDSAVYLCASSLDRETEAFFGQGTRLTVV.

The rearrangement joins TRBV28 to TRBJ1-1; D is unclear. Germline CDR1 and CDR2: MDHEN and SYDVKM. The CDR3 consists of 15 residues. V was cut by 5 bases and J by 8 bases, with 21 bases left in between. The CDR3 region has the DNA TGTGCCAGCAGTCCCTCCAGGACTGGGTTTCCAGAAGCTTTCTTT. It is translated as CASSPSRTGFPEAFF.

CDR3 DNA: TGTGCCAGCAGTTACGCCCGGGGTGCCAATTCACCCCTCCACTTT. Translating gives CASSYARGANSPLHF. The chain has TRBV6-2 or TRBV6-3 and TRBJ1-6; unclear D gene. CDR1 MNHEY and CDR2 SVGEGT come from the germline V gene. V lost 2 bases, J lost 7 bases, and 12 bases lay in between. The CDR3 is 15 amino acids.

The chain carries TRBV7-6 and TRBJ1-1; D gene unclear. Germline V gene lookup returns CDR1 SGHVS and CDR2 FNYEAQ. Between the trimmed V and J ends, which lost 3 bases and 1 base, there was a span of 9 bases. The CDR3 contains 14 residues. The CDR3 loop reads CASSLGRANTEAFF. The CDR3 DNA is TGTGCCAGCAGCTTGGGGAGGGCGAACACTGAAGCTTTCTTT.

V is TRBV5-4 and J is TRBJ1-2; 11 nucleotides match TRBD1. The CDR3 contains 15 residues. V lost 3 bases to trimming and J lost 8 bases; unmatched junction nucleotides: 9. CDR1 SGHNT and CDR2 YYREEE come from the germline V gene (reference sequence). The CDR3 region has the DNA TGTGCCAGCAGCTCAGGGGACAGGGGGAATGAGGGCTACACCTTC. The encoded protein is CASSSGDRGNEGYTF.

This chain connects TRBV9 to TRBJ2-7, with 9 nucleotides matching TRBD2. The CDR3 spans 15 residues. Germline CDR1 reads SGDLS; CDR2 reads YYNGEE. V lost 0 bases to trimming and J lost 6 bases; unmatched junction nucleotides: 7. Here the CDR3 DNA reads TGTGCCAGCAGCGTAGGGGCTAGCGGGATGTCCGAGCAGTACTTC. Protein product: CASSVGASGMSEQYF.

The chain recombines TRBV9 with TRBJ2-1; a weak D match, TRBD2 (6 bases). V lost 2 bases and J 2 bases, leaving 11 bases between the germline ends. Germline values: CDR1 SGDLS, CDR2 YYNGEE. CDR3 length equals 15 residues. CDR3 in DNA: TGTGCCAGCAGCGTGACTAGTAGCCCCTACAATGAGCAGTTCTTC. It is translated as CASSVTSSPYNEQFF.

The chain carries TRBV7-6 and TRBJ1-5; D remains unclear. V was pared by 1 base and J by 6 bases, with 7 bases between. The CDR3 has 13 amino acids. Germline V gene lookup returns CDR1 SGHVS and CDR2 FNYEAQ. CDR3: CASSLDEGQPQHF. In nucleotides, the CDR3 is TGTGCCAGCAGCTTAGATGAGGGTCAGCCCCAGCATTTT. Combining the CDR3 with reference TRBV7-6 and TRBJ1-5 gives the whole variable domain GAGVSQSPRYKVTKRGQDVALRCDPISGHVSLYWYRQALGQGPEFLTYFNYEAQQDKSGLPNDRFSAERPEGSISTLTIQRTEQRDSAMYRCASSLDEGQPQHFGDGTRLSIL.

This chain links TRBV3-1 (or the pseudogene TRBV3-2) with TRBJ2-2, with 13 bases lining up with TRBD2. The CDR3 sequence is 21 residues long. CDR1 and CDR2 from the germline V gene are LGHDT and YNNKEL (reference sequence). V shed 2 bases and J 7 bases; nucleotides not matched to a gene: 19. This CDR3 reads CASSQLPGTSGETLRNGELFF. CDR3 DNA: TGTGCCAGCAGCCAACTACCCGGGACTAGCGGGGAAACGTTGAGGAACGGGGAGCTGTTTTTT.

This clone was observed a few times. The CDR3 nucleotides read TGTGCCAGCAGCGTAGACGCTGGGGGCCGGGGCTACACCTTC. Its protein is CASSVDAGGRGYTF. The J gene is TRBJ1-2, the V gene TRBV9; D possibly corresponds to TRBD1 (6 bases). Germline V lookup: CDR1 SGDLS, CDR2 YYNGEE. The V and J ends lost 0 bases and 8 bases respectively, with 14 bases between them. The CDR3 totals 14 residues.

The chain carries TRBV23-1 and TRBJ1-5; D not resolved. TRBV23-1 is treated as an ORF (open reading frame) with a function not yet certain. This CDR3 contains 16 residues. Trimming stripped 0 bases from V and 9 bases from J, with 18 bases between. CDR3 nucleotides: TGCGCCAGCAGTCAATCGGCAGTCTCCGCCGCGGGGCCCCAGCATTTT. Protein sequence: CASSQSAVSAAGPQHF.